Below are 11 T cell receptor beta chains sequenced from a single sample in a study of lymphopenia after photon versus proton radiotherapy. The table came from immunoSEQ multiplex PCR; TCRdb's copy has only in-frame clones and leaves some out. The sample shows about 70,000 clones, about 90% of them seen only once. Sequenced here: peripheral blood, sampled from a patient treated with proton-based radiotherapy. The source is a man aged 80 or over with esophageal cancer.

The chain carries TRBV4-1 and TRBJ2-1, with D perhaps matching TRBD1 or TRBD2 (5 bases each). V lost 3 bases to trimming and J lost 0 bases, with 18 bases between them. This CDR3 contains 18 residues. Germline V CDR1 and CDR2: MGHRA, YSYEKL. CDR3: CASSQPRRGLASYNEQFF. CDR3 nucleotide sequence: TGCGCCAGCAGCCAGCCAAGAAGGGGTCTAGCCTCCTACAATGAGCAGTTCTTC.

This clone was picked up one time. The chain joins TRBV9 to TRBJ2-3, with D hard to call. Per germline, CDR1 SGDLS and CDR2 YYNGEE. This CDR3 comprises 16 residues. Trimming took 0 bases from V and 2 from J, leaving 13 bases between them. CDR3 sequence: CASSVAGSPPTDTQYF. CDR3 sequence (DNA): TGTGCCAGCAGCGTAGCTGGTAGCCCACCCACAGATACGCAGTATTTT.

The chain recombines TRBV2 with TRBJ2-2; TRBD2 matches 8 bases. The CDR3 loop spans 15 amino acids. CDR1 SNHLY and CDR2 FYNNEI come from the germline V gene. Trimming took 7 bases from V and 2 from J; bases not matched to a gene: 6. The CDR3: CASTKRGPNTGELFF. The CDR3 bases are TGTGCCAGCACTAAGCGGGGGCCTAACACCGGGGAGCTGTTTTTT. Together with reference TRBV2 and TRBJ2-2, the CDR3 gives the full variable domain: EPEVTQTPSHQVTQMGQEVILRCVPISNHLYFYWYRQILGQKVEFLVSFYNNEISEKSEIFDDQFSVERPDGSNFTLKIRSTKLEDSAMYFCASTKRGPNTGELFFGEGSRLTVL.

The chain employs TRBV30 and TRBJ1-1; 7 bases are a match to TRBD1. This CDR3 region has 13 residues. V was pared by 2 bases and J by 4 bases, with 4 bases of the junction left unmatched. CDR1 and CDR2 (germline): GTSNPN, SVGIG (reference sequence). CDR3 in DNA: TGTGCCTGGAGTCGTACAGGGGTCACTGAAGCTTTCTTT. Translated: CAWSRTGVTEAFF.

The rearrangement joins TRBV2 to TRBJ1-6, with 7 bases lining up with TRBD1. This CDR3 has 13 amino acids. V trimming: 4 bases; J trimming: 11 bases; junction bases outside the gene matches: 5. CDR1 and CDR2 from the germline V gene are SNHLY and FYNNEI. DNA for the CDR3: TGTGCCAGCAGTGGACAGGGAATTCCACCCCTCCACTTT. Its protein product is CASSGQGIPPLHF.

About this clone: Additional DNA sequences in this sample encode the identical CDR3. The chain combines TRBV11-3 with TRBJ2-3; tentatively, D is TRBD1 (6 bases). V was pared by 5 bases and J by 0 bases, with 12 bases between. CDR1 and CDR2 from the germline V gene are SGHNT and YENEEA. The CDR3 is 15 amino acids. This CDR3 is CASSRGDTSTDTQYF. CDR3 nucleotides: TGTGCCAGCAGCCGTGGGGACACCAGCACAGATACGCAGTATTTT.

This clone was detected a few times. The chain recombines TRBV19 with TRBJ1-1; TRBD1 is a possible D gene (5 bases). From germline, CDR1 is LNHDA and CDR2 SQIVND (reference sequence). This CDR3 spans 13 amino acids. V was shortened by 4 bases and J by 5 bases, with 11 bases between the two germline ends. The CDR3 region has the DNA TGTGCCAGTAGTACGGGGGTAGAAACTGAAGCTTTCTTT. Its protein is CASSTGVETEAFF.

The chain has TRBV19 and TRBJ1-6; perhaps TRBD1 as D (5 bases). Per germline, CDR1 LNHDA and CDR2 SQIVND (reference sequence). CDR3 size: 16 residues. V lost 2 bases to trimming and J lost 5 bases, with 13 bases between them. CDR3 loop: CASSIRTRDNNSPLHF. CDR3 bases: TGTGCCAGTAGTATAAGGACCAGGGATAATAATTCACCCCTCCACTTT.

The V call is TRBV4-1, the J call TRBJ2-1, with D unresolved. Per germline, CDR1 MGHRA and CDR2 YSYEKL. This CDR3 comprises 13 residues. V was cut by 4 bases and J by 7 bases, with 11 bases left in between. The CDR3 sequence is CASSPRLGNEQFF. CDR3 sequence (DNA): TGCGCCAGCAGCCCGCGCCTGGGGAATGAGCAGTTCTTC.

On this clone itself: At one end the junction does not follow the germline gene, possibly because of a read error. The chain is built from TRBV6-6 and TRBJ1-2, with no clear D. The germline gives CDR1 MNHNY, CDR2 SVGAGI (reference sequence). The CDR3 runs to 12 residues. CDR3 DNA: TGTGCCAGCAGTCCTCATTCGGGTGGCTGCACCTTC. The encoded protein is CASSPHSGGCTF.

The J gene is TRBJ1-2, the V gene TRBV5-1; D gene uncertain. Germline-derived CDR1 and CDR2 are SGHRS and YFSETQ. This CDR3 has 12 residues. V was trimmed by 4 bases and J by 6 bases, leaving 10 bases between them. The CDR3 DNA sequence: TGCGCCAGCAGCCCCCTTGGGGATGGCTACACCTTC. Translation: CASSPLGDGYTF.